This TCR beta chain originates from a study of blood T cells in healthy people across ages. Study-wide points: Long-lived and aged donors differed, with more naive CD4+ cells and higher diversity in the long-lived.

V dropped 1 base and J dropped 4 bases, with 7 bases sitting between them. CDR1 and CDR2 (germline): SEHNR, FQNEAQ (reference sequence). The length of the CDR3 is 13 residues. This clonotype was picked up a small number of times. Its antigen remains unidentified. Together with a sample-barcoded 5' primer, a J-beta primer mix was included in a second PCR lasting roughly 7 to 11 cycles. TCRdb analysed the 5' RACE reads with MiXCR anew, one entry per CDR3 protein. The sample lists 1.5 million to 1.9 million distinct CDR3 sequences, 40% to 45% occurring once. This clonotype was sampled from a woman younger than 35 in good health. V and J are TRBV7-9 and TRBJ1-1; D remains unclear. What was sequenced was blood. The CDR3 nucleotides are TGTGCCAGCAGCTTAGTTGTGAGCACTGAAGCTTTCTTT. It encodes CASSLVVSTEAFF.